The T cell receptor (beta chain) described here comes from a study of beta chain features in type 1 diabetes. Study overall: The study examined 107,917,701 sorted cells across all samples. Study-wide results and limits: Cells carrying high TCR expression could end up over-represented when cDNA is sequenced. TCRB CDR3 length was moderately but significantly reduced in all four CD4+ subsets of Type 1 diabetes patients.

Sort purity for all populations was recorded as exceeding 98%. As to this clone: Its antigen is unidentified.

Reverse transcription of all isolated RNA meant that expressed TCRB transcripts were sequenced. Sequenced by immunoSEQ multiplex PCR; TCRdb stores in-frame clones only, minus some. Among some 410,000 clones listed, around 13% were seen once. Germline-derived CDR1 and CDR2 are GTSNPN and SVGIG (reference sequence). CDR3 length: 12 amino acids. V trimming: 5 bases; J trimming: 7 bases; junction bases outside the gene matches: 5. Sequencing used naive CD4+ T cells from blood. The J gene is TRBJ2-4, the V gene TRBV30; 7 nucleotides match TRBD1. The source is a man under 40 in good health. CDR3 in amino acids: CAWLQGVNIQYF. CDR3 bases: TGTGCCTGGCTTCAGGGGGTTAACATTCAGTACTTC.